This T cell receptor beta chain was obtained from a study of T cells in localized non-small cell lung cancer. Findings and limits, study-wide: Uninvolved adjacent lung showed higher T cell clonality than tumor. Longer overall survival was associated with a higher density of T cells in the blood. Sequencing was restricted to one tumor region; therefore, heterogeneity remains possible.

The CDR3 covers 12 residues. V gave up 7 bases and J gave up 6 bases, with 10 bases separating them. Germline CDR1 reads LNHDA; CDR2 reads SQIVND (reference sequence). TCRdb's copy holds only in-frame clones and misses some; the assay was immunoSEQ multiplex PCR. Here the sample spans around 34,000 clones, around 93% being singletons. A note on this clone: Its antigen is not identified.

The chain combines TRBV19 with TRBJ1-5; weak D call: TRBD1 (5 bases). This sample comprised peripheral blood, obtained before any cancer treatment. This TCR came from a female donor older than 55 with stage I lung adenocarcinoma. CDR3 bases: TGTGCCAGTACCGGGGGGGGTCAGCCCCAGCATTTT. Its translation: CASTGGGQPQHF.